This TCR beta chain was captured in a study of T cell responses to AZD1222 COVID-19 vaccine. Points from the study as a whole: The number of AZD1222 recipients seropositive at baseline was only five to seven. It should be noted that donors were predominantly white British and more often female, and clonal diversity was possibly underestimated. Epitopes outside B.1.351 and B.1.1.7 mutated regions reportedly drew nearly half of spike TCRs.

Regarding this clone: Its antigen is as yet unknown.

TCRdb's copy holds only in-frame clones and misses some; the assay was immunoSEQ multiplex PCR. The sample holds 150,000 to 200,000 clones; over 85% are singletons and the top ten take 1.5% to 2%. V was trimmed by 2 bases and J by 4 bases, leaving 18 bases between them. CDR1 SGHTA and CDR2 FQGNSA come from the germline V gene. The CDR3 spans 17 residues. The chain combines TRBV7-2 with TRBJ2-4; perhaps TRBD1 as D (5 bases). This receptor was identified in an adult in good health. Source: peripheral blood, taken on day 0 of AZD1222 vaccination. The CDR3 DNA sequence: TGTGCCAGCAGCTTACAGGTTGGGATGGGGCTGAAAAACATTCAGTACTTC. Translating gives CASSLQVGMGLKNIQYF.